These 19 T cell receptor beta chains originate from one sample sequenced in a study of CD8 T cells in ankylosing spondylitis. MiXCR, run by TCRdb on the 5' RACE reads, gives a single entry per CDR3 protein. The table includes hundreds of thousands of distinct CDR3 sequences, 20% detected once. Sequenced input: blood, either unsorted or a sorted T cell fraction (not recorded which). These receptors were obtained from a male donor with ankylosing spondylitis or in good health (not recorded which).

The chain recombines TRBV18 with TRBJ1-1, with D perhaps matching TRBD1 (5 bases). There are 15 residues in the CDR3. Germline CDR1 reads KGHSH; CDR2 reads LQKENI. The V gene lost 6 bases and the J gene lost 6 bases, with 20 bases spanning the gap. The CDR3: CASSQLHPRDSEAFF. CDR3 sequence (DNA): TGTGCCAGCTCTCAATTACATCCCAGGGACTCTGAAGCTTTCTTT.

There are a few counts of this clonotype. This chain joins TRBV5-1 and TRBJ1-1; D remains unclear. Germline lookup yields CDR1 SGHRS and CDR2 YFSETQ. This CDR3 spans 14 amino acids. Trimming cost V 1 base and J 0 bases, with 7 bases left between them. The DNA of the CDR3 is TGCGCCAGCAGCTTGAGTAGACTGAACACTGAAGCTTTCTTT. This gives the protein CASSLSRLNTEAFF.

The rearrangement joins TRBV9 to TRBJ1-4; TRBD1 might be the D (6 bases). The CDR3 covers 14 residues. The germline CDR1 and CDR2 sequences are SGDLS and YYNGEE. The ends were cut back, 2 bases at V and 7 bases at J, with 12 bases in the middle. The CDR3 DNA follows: TGTGCCAGCAGCGTCGGGACAATAGGTGAAAAACTGTTTTTT. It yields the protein CASSVGTIGEKLFF.

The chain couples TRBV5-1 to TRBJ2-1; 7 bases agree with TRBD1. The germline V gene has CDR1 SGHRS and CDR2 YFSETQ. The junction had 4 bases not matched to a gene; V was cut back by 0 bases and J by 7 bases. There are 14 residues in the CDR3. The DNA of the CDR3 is TGCGCCAGCAGCTTGGGGTCAGGGGGTAATGAGCAGTTCTTC. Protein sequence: CASSLGSGGNEQFF. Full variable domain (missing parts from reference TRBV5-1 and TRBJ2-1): KAGVTQTPRYLIKTRGQQVTLSCSPISGHRSVSWYQQTPGQGLQFLFEYFSETQRNKGNFPGRFSGRQFSNSRSEMNVSTLELGDSALYLCASSLGSGGNEQFFGPGTRLTVL.

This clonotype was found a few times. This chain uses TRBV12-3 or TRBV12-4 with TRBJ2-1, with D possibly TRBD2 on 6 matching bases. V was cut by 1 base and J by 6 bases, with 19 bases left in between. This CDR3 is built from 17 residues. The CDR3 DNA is TGTGCCAGCAGTTTAGTGTCCGACAGCGGGCCGGTCAATGAGCAGTTCTTC. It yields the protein CASSLVSDSGPVNEQFF.

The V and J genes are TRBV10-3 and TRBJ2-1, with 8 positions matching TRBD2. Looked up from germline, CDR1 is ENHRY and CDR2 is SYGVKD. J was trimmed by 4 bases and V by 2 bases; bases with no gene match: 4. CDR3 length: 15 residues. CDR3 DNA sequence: TGTGCCATCAGTGAGCTAGCGGGTCAATACAATGAGCAGTTCTTC. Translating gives CAISELAGQYNEQFF.

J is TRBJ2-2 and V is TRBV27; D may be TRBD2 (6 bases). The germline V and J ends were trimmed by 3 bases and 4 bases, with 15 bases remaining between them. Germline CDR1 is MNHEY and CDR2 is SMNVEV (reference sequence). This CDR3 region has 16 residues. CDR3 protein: CASSLGPTGVTGELFF. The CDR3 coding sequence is TGTGCCAGCAGTTTGGGGCCCACGGGGGTCACCGGGGAGCTGTTTTTT.

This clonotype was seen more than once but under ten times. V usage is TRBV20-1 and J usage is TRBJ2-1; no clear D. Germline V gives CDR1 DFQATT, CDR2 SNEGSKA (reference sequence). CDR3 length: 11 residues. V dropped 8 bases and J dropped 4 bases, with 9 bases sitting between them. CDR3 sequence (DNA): TGCAGTACACGCGTTTACAATGAGCAGTTCTTC. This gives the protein CSTRVYNEQFF.

DNA for the CDR3: TGTGCCAGCAGTCCGCGGACCTATAACTATGGCTACACCTTC. Its protein product is CASSPRTYNYGYTF. V and J are TRBV28 and TRBJ1-2; D call uncertain. V was shortened by 5 bases and J by 1 base, with 11 bases between the two germline ends. Germline CDR1 and CDR2: MDHEN and SYDVKM. The CDR3 consists of 14 residues.

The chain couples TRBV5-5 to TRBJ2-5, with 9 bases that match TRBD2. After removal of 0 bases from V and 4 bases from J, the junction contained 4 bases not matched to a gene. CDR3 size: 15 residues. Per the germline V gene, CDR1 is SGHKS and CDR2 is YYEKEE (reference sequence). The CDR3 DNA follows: TGTGCCAGCAGCTTGGCCCTAGCGGGAAGAGAGACCCAGTACTTC. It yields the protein CASSLALAGRETQYF.

The CDR3 sequence is CASSLTASGGGNSEQFF. The DNA for the CDR3 is TGTGCCAGCAGCTTAACCGCTAGCGGGGGGGGAAACAGTGAGCAGTTCTTC. This chain links TRBV7-3 with TRBJ2-1, with TRBD2 matching over 12 bases. V shed 0 bases, J shed 9 bases, and the junction held 9 bases outside the gene matches. CDR1 SGHTA and CDR2 FQGTGA come from the germline V gene. The CDR3 has 17 residues.

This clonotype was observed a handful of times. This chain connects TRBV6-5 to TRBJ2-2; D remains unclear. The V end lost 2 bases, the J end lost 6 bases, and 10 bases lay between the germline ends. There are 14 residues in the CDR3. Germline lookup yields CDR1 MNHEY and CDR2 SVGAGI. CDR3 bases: TGTGCCAGCAGTTACCTCAAGGCGGCCGGGGAGCTGTTTTTT. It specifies CASSYLKAAGELFF.

CDR3 sequence reads: CASSDKTGEKLFF. DNA of the CDR3: TGCGCCAGCAGTGACAAAACGGGGGAAAAACTGTTTTTT. The chain is built from TRBV10-2 and TRBJ1-4; D gene uncertain. V was trimmed by 3 bases and J by 8 bases, leaving 10 bases between them. From germline, CDR1 is WSHSY and CDR2 SAAADI. CDR3 length: 13 amino acids.

The CDR3: CASSLIGGRGDGYTF. DNA for the CDR3: TGTGCCAGCAGCTTAATCGGCGGGAGGGGCGATGGCTACACCTTC. This rearrangement joins TRBV7-9 to TRBJ1-2, with D tentatively TRBD1 (5 bases). CDR3 length: 15 residues. Germline V gives CDR1 SEHNR, CDR2 FQNEAQ (reference sequence). V was trimmed by 2 bases and J by 6 bases, leaving 16 bases between them.

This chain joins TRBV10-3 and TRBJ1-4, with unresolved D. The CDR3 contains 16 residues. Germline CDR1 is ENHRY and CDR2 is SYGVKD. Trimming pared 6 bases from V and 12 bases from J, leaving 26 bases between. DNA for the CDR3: TGTGCCATCAGCGAGCGAGCGGTGGTAAGGGCTGTGGAACTGTTTTTT. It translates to CAISERAVVRAVELFF.

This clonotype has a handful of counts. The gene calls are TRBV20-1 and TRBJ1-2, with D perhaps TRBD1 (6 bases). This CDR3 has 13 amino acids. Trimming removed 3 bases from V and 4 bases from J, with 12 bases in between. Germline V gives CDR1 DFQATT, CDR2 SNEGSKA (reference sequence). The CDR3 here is CSARFRDIYGYTF. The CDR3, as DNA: TGCAGTGCTAGGTTCAGGGACATCTATGGCTACACCTTC.

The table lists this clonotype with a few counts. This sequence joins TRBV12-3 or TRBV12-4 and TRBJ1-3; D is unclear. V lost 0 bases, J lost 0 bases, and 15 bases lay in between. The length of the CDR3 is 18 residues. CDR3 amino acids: CASSLAGVGTSSGNTIYF. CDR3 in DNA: TGTGCCAGCAGTTTAGCGGGAGTAGGCACGAGCTCTGGAAACACCATATATTTT.

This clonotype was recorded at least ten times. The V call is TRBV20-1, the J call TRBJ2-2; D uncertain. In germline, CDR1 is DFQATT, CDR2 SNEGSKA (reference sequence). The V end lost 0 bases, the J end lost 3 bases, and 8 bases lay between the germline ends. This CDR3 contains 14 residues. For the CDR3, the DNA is TGCAGTGCTAGAGATGGCACTGACACCGGGGAGCTGTTTTTT. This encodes CSARDGTDTGELFF.

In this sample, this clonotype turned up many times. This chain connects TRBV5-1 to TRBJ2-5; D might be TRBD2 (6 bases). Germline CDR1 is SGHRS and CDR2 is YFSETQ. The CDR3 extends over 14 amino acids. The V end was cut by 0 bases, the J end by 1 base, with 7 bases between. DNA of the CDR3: TGCGCCAGCAGCTTGGCGGGGGTCCAAGAGACCCAGTACTTC. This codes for CASSLAGVQETQYF.